Listed below are T cell receptor beta chains from one sample, sequenced in a study of T-cell memory formation after mild COVID-19. TCRdb re-called the 5' RACE reads with MiXCR, one entry per CDR3 protein. The sample shows 550,000 to 700,000 distinct CDR3 sequences, 15% to 20% of them seen only once. The sequencing sample was made of PBMCs or a T cell subset sorted from them (not recorded which). The receptor set was obtained from an adult woman who had mild COVID-19 (a few samples of this study predate the infection). Cell type and time point are not known. The CDR3 runs from the conserved cysteine through the conserved F or W. A D gene is named only where the DNA matches it firmly. Some rows have no size entry. The others give once, few or many, or a class for an expanded clone.

TRBD2 | few | TRBJ2-1 | TRBV5-1 | TGCGCCAGCAGCTTGACGACTAGCGGGGCTAATGAGCAGTTCTTC | CASSLTTSGANEQFF
- | - | TRBJ1-5 | TRBV12-3/TRBV12-4 | TGTGCCAGCAGTTTCGGACACAATCAGCCCCAGCATTTT | CASSFGHNQPQHF
- | many | TRBJ2-7 | TRBV12-3/TRBV12-4 | TGTGCCAGCAGTTCAGATAGCATGAGTTACGAGCAGTACTTC | CASSSDSMSYEQYF
TRBD2 | - | TRBJ2-7 | TRBV6-5 | TGTGCCAGCGCCAGAGCGGGAGTATACCAAGACGAGCAGTACTTC | CASARAGVYQDEQYF
TRBD1 | - | TRBJ1-1 | TRBV5-6 | TGTGCCAGCAGTGTGGGGCAGGGGGCGTGGACTGAAGCTTTCTTT | CASSVGQGAWTEAFF
- | few | TRBJ1-5 | TRBV21-1 | TGTGCCAGCAGCAAAGCCCGAAACCAAAATCAGCCCCAGCATTTT | CASSKARNQNQPQHF
- | - | TRBJ1-2 | TRBV4-3 | TGCGCCAGCAGCCAAGAAGCACCGGGGCTCTACTATGGCTACACCTTC | CASSQEAPGLYYGYTF
- | - | TRBJ1-3 | TRBV4-1 | TGCGCCAGCAGCCAAGCCGTCAGCGCTTCTGGAAACACCATATATTTT | CASSQAVSASGNTIYF
- | - | TRBJ2-2 | TRBV12-3/TRBV12-4 | TGTGCCAGCAGTTACCTCCGGGACTCCCGTAACACCGGGGAGCTGTTTTTT | CASSYLRDSRNTGELFF
- | few | TRBJ2-5 | TRBV13 | TGTGCCAGCAGCCCCCAGGGGGGTCGAGAGACCCAGTACTTC | CASSPQGGRETQYF
TRBD1 | few | TRBJ1-5 | TRBV20-1 | TGCAGTGCTAGGACCTCCGGGACAGGATACAATCAGCCCCAGCATTTT | CSARTSGTGYNQPQHF
- | few | TRBJ2-3 | TRBV12-3/TRBV12-4 | TGTGCCAGCAGCCGGCAGTGGGAGGCGCAGTATTTT | CASSRQWEAQYF
- | many | TRBJ2-3 | TRBV24-1 | TGTGCCACCAGTGATTTGAGGTTTGGGGGAACAGATACGCAGTATTTT | CATSDLRFGGTDTQYF
TRBD1 | - | TRBJ1-5 | TRBV7-9 | TGTGCCAGCGGCCCGGCGGGACAGGGTCAGCCCCAGCATTTT | CASGPAGQGQPQHF
- | - | TRBJ1-1 | TRBV7-8 | TGTGCCAGCAGCTTCCAACGGGACATTCAATTT | CASSFQRDIQF
- | - | TRBJ1-6 | TRBV9 | TGTGCCAGCAGCACAAATGGGTACCTTTCCTATAATTCACCCCTCCACTTT | CASSTNGYLSYNSPLHF
- | - | TRBJ2-1 | TRBV6-5 | TGTGCCAGCAGTTACTCGTCAGGGCAAAACAATGAGCAGTTCTTC | CASSYSSGQNNEQFF
- | - | TRBJ2-2 | TRBV11-1 | TGTGCCAGCAAGCACGCCGCGAACACCGGGGAGCTGTTTTTT | CASKHAANTGELFF